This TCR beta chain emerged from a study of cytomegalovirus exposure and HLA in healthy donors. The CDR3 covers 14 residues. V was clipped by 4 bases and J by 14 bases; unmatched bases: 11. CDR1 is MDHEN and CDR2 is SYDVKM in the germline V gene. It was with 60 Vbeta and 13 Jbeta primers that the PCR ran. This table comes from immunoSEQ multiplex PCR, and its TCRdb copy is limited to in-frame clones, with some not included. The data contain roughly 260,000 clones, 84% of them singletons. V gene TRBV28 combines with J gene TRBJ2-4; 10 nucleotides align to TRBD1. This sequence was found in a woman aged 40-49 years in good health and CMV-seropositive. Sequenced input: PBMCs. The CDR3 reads CASSSPTGGGWKYF. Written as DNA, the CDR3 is TGTGCCAGCAGTTCCCCGACAGGGGGCGGTTGGAAGTACTTC.